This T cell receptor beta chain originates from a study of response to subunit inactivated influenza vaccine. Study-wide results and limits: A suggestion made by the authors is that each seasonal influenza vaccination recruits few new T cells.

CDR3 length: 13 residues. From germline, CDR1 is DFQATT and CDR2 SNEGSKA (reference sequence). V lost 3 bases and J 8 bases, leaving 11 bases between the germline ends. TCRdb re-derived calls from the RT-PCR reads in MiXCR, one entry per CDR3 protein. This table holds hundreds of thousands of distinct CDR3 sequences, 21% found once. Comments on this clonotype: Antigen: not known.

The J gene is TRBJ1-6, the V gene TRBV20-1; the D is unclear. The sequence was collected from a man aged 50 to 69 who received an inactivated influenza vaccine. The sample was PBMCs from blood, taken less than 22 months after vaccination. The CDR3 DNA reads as TGCAGTGCTAGGAGAATTGGGGATTCACCCCTCCACTTT. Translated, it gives CSARRIGDSPLHF.